This T cell receptor (beta chain) was sequenced during a study of shared clonotypes between healthy human individuals (dated by TCRdb to the early 2020s). The study in broad terms: A few men and a couple of women, aged 18 to 49 years, made up the cohort. Leukapheresis yielded between about 0.94 and 8.9 billion PBMCs per donor. To increase sequencing depth and limit assay-specific biases, different laboratories used diverse techniques to prepare libraries and sequence TCR repertoires. For each donor, three plates each were used for CD4 naive and CD4 memory, two plates were used for CD8 naive, and one plate was used for CD8 memory. Blood TCR repertoires of about five healthy adults were deeply sequenced to estimate repertoire size and the extent of clonotype sharing between individuals. Overall study results and their limits: Because the study included only a small number of donors, the genetic and exposure-history diversity represented was limited. Sampling was restricted to blood, and TCR repertoires in tissue are likely to differ from TCR repertoires in blood. Sharing across several donors was observed for 4.5% to 6.5% of naive CD4, over 3% of naive CD8, around 2.5% of memory CD4, and around 0.44% of memory CD8 clonotypes. Higher generation probabilities were observed for clonotypes shared by all four sorted-subset donors than for non-shared clonotypes. Naive subsets generally had larger estimated clonotype richness than memory subsets. Pairwise subsampling led to the expectation that sequencing depth would affect the degree of clonotype sharing among donors. Even with the large sequencing depth, rarefaction of the sorted-subset datasets indicated that sequencing was incomplete.

Notes on this clone: Its antigen is not yet known. Base qualities are not recorded, but no much larger clone differs from it by a single base.

CD8 naive samples were CD45RO-negative cells positively selected for CCR7, giving a CD45RA+CCR7+ population that excluded TemRA cells. Donors were healthy HIV-negative adults with no recently reported acute infections or vaccinations. Every donor was a Caucasian adult residing in Nashville, Tennessee, USA. After blood collection by leukapheresis, PBMCs were isolated using Ficoll-Histopaque density gradient centrifugation and then cryopreserved in the vapor phase of liquid nitrogen. Purity and quantity of every magnetically sorted T cell population were checked by analytical flow cytometry. Each sorted fraction had its genomic DNA isolated and then quantified by UV absorbance on a Nanodrop 2000c. Using the deep immunoSEQ assay, TCR CDR3 regions were amplified from genomic DNA by multiplex PCR. Genomic DNA extracted from each cell subset was distributed evenly over all wells of several immunoSEQ 96-well plates, and each plate served as one replicate. For sorted subsets, approximately 200 ng of genomic DNA, equivalent to around 29,000 T cell genomes, went into each replicate PCR. Purified libraries were measured with a Qubit 3.0 fluorometer, size-checked on a Bioanalyzer 2100, and measured again with the KAPA Library Quantification kit. Each immunoSEQ 96-well plate was sequenced on its own single-read 150-cycle Illumina NextSeq 550 flow cell. The original pipeline was this. Because the immunoSEQ output held only junctional sequences and lacked quality scores, the filtering could not match the filtering applied to full-length reads. To assign V/J genes and CDR3, sequences were annotated against IMGT germline references using PyIR, a Python wrapper for IgBLAST v1.9. Reads were removed for weak V/J assignments (E-value above 1e-6), missing CDR3, stop codons, out-of-frame junctions, or ambiguous translated residues. A V3J clonotype was defined by an identical inferred V gene, J gene, and CDR3 amino acid sequence. Percentage overlap between repertoires was calculated by dividing the number of shared unique clonotypes by the size of the smaller repertoire. Richness of each repertoire was evaluated using RTK rarefaction, the Chao1 estimator, and Recon v2.1 estimates of unobserved clonotypes. Generation probabilities for all TCRbeta clonotypes obtained by the gDNA method from a few donors were computed using OLGA. Here the immuneACCESS table is served through TCRdb, limited to in-frame sequences with V and J called. Missing clones are a known gap in these copies; in checked studies unresolved V genes cover under half, and the rest lacks a known reason. That table is the source of V, J and clone size, and D and trimming were worked out from the DNA. The sample has 550,000 to 650,000 clones on record, approximately 96% of them singletons. The leading ten clones occupy roughly 0.1% of the sample.

The CDR3 holds 16 amino acids from the cysteine to the phenylalanine. The only DNA kept is the CDR3, 48 bases in frame from the first base. Per the germline V gene (reference sequence), PRHDT is the CDR1 and FYEKMQ is the CDR2. V lost 5 bases and J lost 3 bases; the stretch between them is 19 bases long. The sequencing input was naive CD8+ T cells sorted from blood. In the paper's terms, the cell subset or site label means: CD45RA+CCR7+. The sequence came from a woman aged 25 to 39 in good health. The sequence links TRBV13 to TRBJ1-2, with an unclear D gene assignment. The base sequence is TGTGCCAGCAGCCCCCCCGGGCCCCGAGACGACTATGGCTACACCTTC. Its protein is CASSPPGPRDDYGYTF. Beyond the CDR3, the reference TRBV13 and TRBJ1-2 genes provide the residues; the full variable domain reads: AAGVIQSPRHLIKEKRETATLKCYPIPRHDTVYWYQQGPGQDPQFLISFYEKMQSDKGSIPDRFSAQQFSDYHSELNMSSLELGDSALYFCASSPPGPRDDYGYTFGSGTRLTVV.